What follows describes a single TCR beta chain. This clonotype was observed a few times. This receptor's antigen is unknown. Base qualities are not at hand, and no much larger clone is one base apart. The label giving this sample's treatment or condition can be read as: allogeneic hematopoietic cell transplantation with graft depleted of TCRalphabeta T cells and CD19 B cells. The transplant recipients were children given TCRalphabeta/CD19-depleted allogeneic hematopoietic cell grafts. Library prep was done by PCR. TCRdb lists the instrument as Illumina HiSeq 2500. TCR libraries were prepared with molecular barcoding, using unique molecular identifiers to normalize TCRbeta repertoire quantification. TCRdb ran its own pipeline on the public reads, namely fastp trimming at Q25 and MiXCR clone calling, and kept in-frame beta chains. Under each unique CDR3 protein, matching rows form one entry showing the most common genes and DNA. For this sample there are some 840,000 distinct CDR3 sequences; 15% to 20% appear just once. The top ten constitute approximately 4.5% of the sample.

This sample is drawn from a study of T-cell reconstitution after alpha-beta-depleted transplantation in children (dated by TCRdb to the mid-2010s). Background on the whole study: The study quantitatively tracked T-cell immune reconstitution after TCRalphabeta/CD19-depleted allogeneic hematopoietic cell transplantation in children using TCR repertoire profiling.

Trimming removed 5 bases from V and 14 bases from J, leaving 21 bases between the germline ends. CDR1 and CDR2, per the germline V gene (reference sequence), are SEHNR and FQNEAQ. The CDR3 goes from the cysteine to the phenylalanine over 13 residues. Only CDR3 DNA is held: 39 bases, read in frame from base 1. Overall results and qualifications from the work: About two months after transplant, the apparently early recovery of alphabetaT-cell counts reportedly depended on just several hundred clones that had expanded rapidly and came from non-depleted graft cells. In some patients, the high TCRbeta diversity seen at day 60 was put down to recipient T cells and intrathymic progenitors that had survived conditioning. The frequencies of hyperexpanded clones fell over the following months, and after one year, T-cell counts and TCRbeta diversity were mostly attributed to newly produced T cells.

The source is a male patient under 18 who had a stem cell transplant for acute lymphoblastic leukemia, so the T cells may come from the graft donor. The input for sequencing was PBMCs, mostly from graft donor cells, taken 360 days after TCRalphabeta/CD19-depleted stem cell transplant. The chain uses TRBV7-9 and TRBJ2-5, with TRBD1 tentatively as D gene (5 bases match). The DNA sequence is as follows: TGTGCCAGCAGCAACGCCCCGGACACCCTTCGATACTTC. This translates into CASSNAPDTLRYF.